The 32 T cell receptor beta chains below all came from one sample that was sequenced in a study of blood T cell repertoires in COVID-19. Using immunoSEQ multiplex PCR, the repertoire was profiled, and TCRdb retains in-frame clones only, with some absent. Of around 450,000 clones in the sample, roughly nine tenths are singletons; the top ten hold under 2.5%. The source material was PBMCs or T cells enriched from blood (not recorded which). Receptor source: a woman aged 18-29 years with acute COVID-19.

The rearrangement links TRBV13 to TRBJ1-2, with 9 bases matching TRBD1. The CDR3 sequence is 16 residues long. Trimming took 5 bases from V and 7 from J; bases not matched to a gene: 14. CDR1 and CDR2 (germline): PRHDT, FYEKMQ (reference sequence). Here the CDR3 DNA reads TGTGCCAGCAGCGCAAATCCGGGACAGGGAGCTGGTGGCTACACCTTC. Protein sequence: CASSANPGQGAGGYTF.

This clone was seen just once. This sequence joins TRBV24-1 and TRBJ2-1; 10 nucleotides align to TRBD2. The CDR3 is 16 residues long. Germline V gene data show CDR1 as KGHDR and CDR2 as SFDVKD. J was trimmed by 6 bases and V by 4 bases; bases with no gene match: 8. For the CDR3, the DNA is TGTGCCACCAGTGACCCCCTAGCGGGAGCTGTCAATGAGCAGTTCTTC. This sequence encodes CATSDPLAGAVNEQFF.

The V gene is TRBV7-9, the J gene TRBJ2-7; 7 nucleotides agree with TRBD2. The V segment lost 5 bases and the J segment 5 bases; nucleotides outside the gene matches: 9. Per the germline V gene, CDR1 is SEHNR and CDR2 is FQNEAQ (reference sequence). There are 14 residues in the CDR3. In DNA form, the CDR3 reads TGTGCCAGCAGCCGAACAAACCTAGCGGACGAGCAGTACTTC. Amino acid sequence: CASSRTNLADEQYF. Filled out from reference TRBV7-9 and TRBJ2-7, the complete variable domain reads DTGVSQNPRHKITKRGQNVTFRCDPISEHNRLYWYRQTLGQGPEFLTYFQNEAQLEKSRLLSDRFSAERPKGSFSTLEIQRTEQGDSAMYLCASSRTNLADEQYFGPGTRLTVT.

CDR3 bases: TGTGCCTGGAGTCTTAACTATGGCTACACCTTC. Residues: CAWSLNYGYTF. The chain carries TRBV30 and TRBJ1-2; D gene unclear. The CDR3 sequence is 11 residues long. V lost 2 bases and J lost 1, with 2 bases in between. Germline V lookup: CDR1 GTSNPN, CDR2 SVGIG (reference sequence).

The chain carries TRBV5-1 and TRBJ1-1; possibly TRBD1 for D (5 bases). This CDR3 spans 13 amino acids. Trimming stripped 4 bases from V and 3 bases from J, with 10 bases between. From germline, CDR1 is SGHRS and CDR2 YFSETQ. CDR3 DNA: TGCGCCAGCAGCCCCCAGGGTTACACTGAAGCTTTCTTT. This codes for CASSPQGYTEAFF.

The genes are TRBV7-9 and TRBJ1-1, with 7 bases aligning to TRBD1. The J segment lost 8 bases and the V segment lost 1 base, leaving 7 bases of the junction unmatched. The CDR3 spans 14 residues. Germline loops: CDR1 SEHNR, CDR2 FQNEAQ (reference sequence). This chain's CDR3 is CASSLGGATGEAFF. CDR3 nucleotides: TGTGCCAGCAGCTTAGGAGGGGCGACAGGGGAAGCTTTCTTT.

The CDR3 reads CATTGRTEAFF. CDR3 coding DNA: TGTGCCACCACAGGACGCACTGAAGCTTTCTTT. This chain connects TRBV6-5 to TRBJ1-1; the D gene is possibly TRBD1 (5 bases). CDR1 is MNHEY, CDR2 SVGAGI, per germline. Trimming removed 10 bases from V and 4 bases from J, with 10 bases in between. The CDR3 is made up of 11 amino acids.

This chain connects TRBV2 to TRBJ1-6; no clear D. Germline lookup yields CDR1 SNHLY and CDR2 FYNNEI. The CDR3 has 14 amino acids. Trimming removed 1 base at V and 9 bases at J, with 10 bases between. CDR3 residues: CASSEDRVSSPLHF. In nucleotides, the CDR3 is TGTGCCAGCAGTGAAGACCGGGTCAGTTCACCCCTCCACTTT.

This clone showed up just once. This CDR3 is CASGDSGGAYEQFF. CDR3 nucleotides: TGTGCCAGCGGGGACAGCGGGGGGGCGTATGAGCAGTTCTTC. The rearrangement joins TRBV6-4 to TRBJ2-1, with 10 bases lining up with TRBD2. The CDR3 extends over 14 amino acids. The germline CDR1 and CDR2 sequences are MRHNA and SNTAGT. After removal of 8 bases from V and 8 bases from J, the junction contained 9 bases not matched to a gene.

The CDR3 reads CASMGRAGSGELFF. In DNA, the CDR3 is TGTGCCAGCATGGGCAGGGCTGGCTCCGGGGAGCTGTTTTTT. V usage is TRBV6-5 and J usage is TRBJ2-2; perhaps TRBD1 as D (5 bases). The CDR3 is 14 residues long. V dropped 7 bases and J dropped 6 bases, with 15 bases sitting between them. Germline V gives CDR1 MNHEY, CDR2 SVGAGI.

This chain uses TRBV11-2 with TRBJ1-1; 9 nucleotides line up with TRBD1. V trimming: 4 bases; J trimming: 0 bases; junction bases outside the gene matches: 3. Germline CDR1 reads SGHAT; CDR2 reads FQNNGV. There are 15 residues in the CDR3. The CDR3 DNA reads as TGTGCCAGCAGCTCGAGGACAGGGGTGAACACTGAAGCTTTCTTT. It yields the protein CASSSRTGVNTEAFF.

The chain recombines TRBV7-2 with TRBJ2-3; no clear D. The CDR3 extends over 13 amino acids. Trimming took 3 bases from V and 6 from J, leaving 10 bases between them. Per germline, CDR1 SGHTA and CDR2 FQGNSA. CDR3: CASSLPREDTQYF. DNA for the CDR3: TGTGCCAGCAGCTTGCCCCGCGAGGATACGCAGTATTTT. Looking up the rest from reference TRBV7-2 and TRBJ2-3 gives the full variable domain: GAGVSQSPSNKVTEKGKDVELRCDPISGHTALYWYRQSLGQGLEFLIYFQGNSAPDKSGLPSDRFSAERTGGSVSTLTIQRTQQEDSAVYLCASSLPREDTQYFGPGTRLTVL.

The rearrangement links TRBV27 to TRBJ2-7, with D maybe TRBD1 (5 bases). The CDR3 is 14 residues long. Germline loops: CDR1 MNHEY, CDR2 SMNVEV (reference sequence). The V end was cut by 4 bases, the J end by 3 bases, with 13 bases between. For the CDR3, the DNA is TGTGCCAGCAGTTCTGACAGACCTTACTACGAGCAGTACTTC. It encodes CASSSDRPYYEQYF.

As DNA, the CDR3 is TGTGCCAGCAGCTTCAAGACTGGTGGTCCAAACACTGAAGCTTTCTTT. Translated: CASSFKTGGPNTEAFF. The V call is TRBV7-9, the J call TRBJ1-1; unclear D gene. The CDR3 is made up of 16 amino acids. The V end was cut by 3 bases, the J end by 2 bases, with 16 bases between. The germline gives CDR1 SEHNR, CDR2 FQNEAQ (reference sequence).

The sample holds one count of this clone. CDR3 sequence reads: CASSSSHGYTF. DNA for the CDR3: TGTGCCAGCAGCAGCTCCCATGGCTACACCTTC. The chain is built from TRBV7-9 and TRBJ1-2, with unresolved D. CDR3 size: 11 residues. The germline CDR1 and CDR2 sequences are SEHNR and FQNEAQ (reference sequence). V lost 5 bases and J 6 bases, leaving 7 bases between the germline ends.

As to this clone: One junction end does not reproduce the germline sequence, and a read error may be involved. The chain has TRBV11-2 and TRBJ2-7; D may be TRBD2 (6 bases). The CDR3 totals 16 residues. Per the germline V gene, CDR1 is SGHAT and CDR2 is FQNNGV. CDR3 DNA sequence: TGTGCCAGCAGCGTAGAACCCCCGGGAGAACAATACGAGCAGTACTTC. Its protein product is CASSVEPPGEQYEQYF.

This CDR3 reads CASSLARGEEKLFF. CDR3 bases: TGCGCCAGCAGCTTGGCCAGGGGAGAAGAAAAACTGTTTTTT. This rearrangement joins TRBV5-1 to TRBJ1-4; maybe TRBD1 (6 bases). The CDR3 is made up of 14 amino acids. Germline loops: CDR1 SGHRS, CDR2 YFSETQ. Trimming shortened V by 0 bases and J by 8 bases, and 11 bases separated the two germline ends.

The genes are TRBV5-5 and TRBJ2-1; D is ambiguous. Deletions cut 6 bases from V and 2 bases from J, with 12 bases between. Germline values: CDR1 SGHKS, CDR2 YYEKEE (reference sequence). The CDR3 totals 14 residues. CDR3 DNA sequence: TGTGCCAGCACCCCCGCGCCCGCCTACAATGAGCAGTTCTTC. This translates into CASTPAPAYNEQFF.

V and J are TRBV5-1 and TRBJ2-7, with 10 nucleotides matching TRBD2. The CDR3 runs to 14 residues. Germline V CDR1 and CDR2: SGHRS, YFSETQ. With 5 bases clipped from V and 5 bases from J, the junction kept 7 bases outside the gene matches. CDR3 sequence (DNA): TGCGCCAGCAGAGGGGGGCTAGCGGGAGACGAGCAGTACTTC. This sequence encodes CASRGGLAGDEQYF.

The V gene is TRBV10-2, the J gene TRBJ2-7, with D possibly TRBD2 on 6 matching bases. CDR3 length: 14 amino acids. From germline, CDR1 is WSHSY and CDR2 SAAADI. V lost 6 bases, J lost 0 bases, and 12 bases lay in between. The CDR3 reads CASRDSGSSYEQYF. For the CDR3, the DNA is TGCGCCAGCAGGGATTCCGGGAGCTCCTACGAGCAGTACTTC.

The gene calls are TRBV27 and TRBJ1-4, with D unresolved. The V gene lost 6 bases and the J gene lost 5 bases, with 22 bases spanning the gap. This CDR3 has 17 residues. Germline CDR1 reads MNHEY; CDR2 reads SMNVEV (reference sequence). DNA of the CDR3: TGTGCCAGCAGGTCTCTTTGGGAATCCGGGGAGAATGAAAAACTGTTTTTT. Protein sequence: CASRSLWESGENEKLFF.

The gene calls are TRBV30 and TRBJ1-1; 7 positions agree with TRBD1. The CDR3 covers 15 residues. The V gene's germline CDR1 is GTSNPN and CDR2 SVGIG (reference sequence). The V and J ends lost 2 bases and 5 bases, in that order; junction bases with no gene match: 11. The CDR3 DNA reads as TGTGCCTGGAGTTCATCCGACAGGGTGGGAACTGAAGCTTTCTTT. Protein sequence: CAWSSSDRVGTEAFF.

The chain links TRBV12-5 to TRBJ1-6; a possible D gene is TRBD1 (5 bases). Trimming cost V 5 bases and J 0 bases, with 11 bases left between them. Looked up from germline, CDR1 is LGHNT and CDR2 is FRNRAP. The CDR3 length is 16 residues. The CDR3 spells CASGTGGSSYNSPLHF. The CDR3 nucleotides are TGTGCTAGTGGTACCGGGGGGAGCTCCTATAATTCACCCCTCCACTTT.

This clone was observed once. The J gene is TRBJ1-5, the V gene TRBV2, with D unresolved. V lost 5 bases and J 3 bases, leaving 14 bases between the germline ends. Germline V gene lookup returns CDR1 SNHLY and CDR2 FYNNEI. The CDR3 is 15 residues long. The CDR3 here is CASSKGSRFNQPQHF. CDR3 bases: TGTGCCAGCAGTAAAGGGTCGCGTTTCAATCAGCCCCAGCATTTT.

A remark on this clone: The junction departs from germline at one end; a sequencing error may be responsible. This chain links TRBV15 with TRBJ2-4; 10 nucleotides agree with TRBD1. In germline, CDR1 is LNHNV, CDR2 YYDKDF (reference sequence). The CDR3 totals 16 residues. CDR3 in amino acids: CATSRGGTGARNIQYF. The CDR3 DNA sequence: TGTGCCACCAGCAGAGGGGGGACAGGGGCCAGAAACATTCAGTACTTC.

This chain uses TRBV28 with TRBJ1-4; D is possibly TRBD1 (6 bases). Germline values: CDR1 MDHEN, CDR2 SYDVKM. Trimming left V 5 bases short and J 2 bases short, with 12 bases between. The CDR3 runs to 15 residues. The CDR3 DNA sequence: TGTGCCAGCAGTCCGCAGGGGTCGACTAATGAAAAACTGTTTTTT. Its translation: CASSPQGSTNEKLFF. The full variable domain, with the rest looked up from reference TRBV28 and TRBJ1-4, is DVKVTQSSRYLVKRTGEKVFLECVQDMDHENMFWYRQDPGLGLRLIYFSYDVKMKEKGDIPEGYSVSREKKERFSLILESASTNQTSMYLCASSPQGSTNEKLFFGSGTQLSVL.

This chain uses TRBV7-2 with TRBJ2-4, with TRBD2 as a possible D gene (5 bases). Trimming pared 2 bases from V and 7 bases from J, leaving 12 bases between. The germline gives CDR1 SGHTA, CDR2 FQGNSA. The CDR3 runs to 14 residues. The chain's CDR3 is CASSLSGRDNIQYF. CDR3 bases: TGTGCCAGCAGCTTAAGTGGGAGAGATAACATTCAGTACTTC.

V and J are TRBV6-5 and TRBJ1-1; 7 bases line up with TRBD1. This CDR3 has 14 amino acids. Trimming at V came to 6 bases and at J to 2 bases, leaving 6 bases not matched to a gene. CDR1 is MNHEY, CDR2 SVGAGI, per germline. CDR3 DNA sequence: TGTGCCAGCAGGGCAGGGGGGAGAAACACTGAAGCTTTCTTT. Its translation: CASRAGGRNTEAFF.

In DNA, the CDR3 is TGCGCCAGCAGCCGGGAACTGGGACAGGGGAAAAACATTCAGTACTTC. Amino acids: CASSRELGQGKNIQYF. The chain is built from TRBV5-1 and TRBJ2-4, with 10 positions matching TRBD1. The CDR3 is 16 amino acids. J gave up 4 bases and V 4 bases, and 8 bases lay outside the gene matches. The germline V gene has CDR1 SGHRS and CDR2 YFSETQ.

The chain is built from TRBV7-2 and TRBJ1-2, with 8 bases lining up with TRBD1. V trimming: 6 bases; J trimming: 2 bases; junction bases outside the gene matches: 14. Germline V gene data show CDR1 as SGHTA and CDR2 as FQGNSA. The CDR3 runs 17 residues. The DNA of the CDR3 is TGTGCCAGCAGATCCCAGGGACAGGTGTGGTACAACTATGGCTACACCTTC. As protein: CASRSQGQVWYNYGYTF.

The CDR3, as DNA: TGTGCCAGTAGAGACAGGGGGAAGAGCTCCTACGAGCAGTACTTC. Residues: CASRDRGKSSYEQYF. The genes are TRBV19 and TRBJ2-7, with 9 bases that match TRBD1. V shed 6 bases and J 0 bases; nucleotides not matched to a gene: 6. The CDR3 extends over 15 amino acids. CDR1 is LNHDA, CDR2 SQIVND, per germline (reference sequence).

The genes are TRBV30 and TRBJ2-3; a weak D match, TRBD2 (6 bases). With 2 bases removed from V and 0 bases from J, the gap between germline ends came to 12 bases. This CDR3 is 15 amino acids long. Germline CDR1 and CDR2: GTSNPN and SVGIG (reference sequence). The CDR3 DNA is TGTGCCTGGAGTCGGGACTTCGCTAGCACAGATACGCAGTATTTT. It encodes CAWSRDFASTDTQYF. Combining the CDR3 with reference TRBV30 and TRBJ2-3 gives the whole variable domain SQTIHQWPATLVQPVGSPLSLECTVEGTSNPNLYWYRQAAGRGLQLLFYSVGIGQISSEVPQNLSASRPQDRQFILSSKKLLLSDSGFYLCAWSRDFASTDTQYFGPGTRLTVL.